The 16 T cell receptor beta chains in this list originate from one sample, sequenced in a study of CD8+ T cells in alopecia areata. The sequencing template was cDNA reverse transcribed from extracted RNA. Generated by immunoSEQ multiplex PCR, the TCRdb table keeps only in-frame clones and is missing some. The sample consists of under 300,000 clones, around three fifths of them appearing once. The sample's treatment: oral pan-JAK inhibitor, 5-10 mg twice daily. The source was CD4+ T cells sorted from blood, collected between weeks 51 and 54, from a patient treated with tofacitinib. The origin of the receptors is a human donor with alopecia areata.

In DNA form, the CDR3 reads TGTGCCAGCAGCTTAGGGACAGCAACTAACTATGGCTACACCTTC. As protein: CASSLGTATNYGYTF. The chain uses TRBV7-6 and TRBJ1-2; perhaps TRBD1 as D (6 bases). The CDR3 sequence is 15 residues long. From germline, CDR1 is SGHVS and CDR2 FNYEAQ. Trimming removed 1 base at V and 0 bases at J, with 9 bases between.

The J gene is TRBJ2-5, the V gene TRBV30, with 7 bases aligning to TRBD1. The closer fit of TRBJ2-7 to the DNA end suggests the J call may be wrong. CDR1 and CDR2 (germline): GTSNPN, SVGIG (reference sequence). The CDR3 is 14 residues long. The CDR3 spells CAWALDRSRYEQYF. As DNA, the CDR3 is TGTGCCTGGGCTTTGGACAGGAGCCGCTACGAGCAGTACTTC.

The chain joins TRBV7-2 to TRBJ2-3; TRBD1 might be the D (5 bases). CDR1 and CDR2 (germline): SGHTA, FQGNSA. The V end was cut by 5 bases, the J end by 0 bases, with 9 bases between. This CDR3 has 14 residues. The CDR3 region has the DNA TGTGCCAGCAGCCAGGGATCTAGCACAGATACGCAGTATTTT. Residues: CASSQGSSTDTQYF. Based on the CDR3 plus reference TRBV7-2 and TRBJ2-3, the full variable domain is GAGVSQSPSNKVTEKGKDVELRCDPISGHTALYWYRQSLGQGLEFLIYFQGNSAPDKSGLPSDRFSAERTGGSVSTLTIQRTQQEDSAVYLCASSQGSSTDTQYFGPGTRLTVL.

The chain combines TRBV2 with TRBJ2-1, with D possibly called TRBD1 or TRBD2 (6 bases each). The CDR3 length is 14 residues. Trimming took 8 bases from V and 4 from J, leaving 15 bases between them. Per germline, CDR1 SNHLY and CDR2 FYNNEI. In DNA, the CDR3 is TGTGCCAGCGGACGGACAGCGGGTTACAATGAGCAGTTCTTC. Protein product: CASGRTAGYNEQFF.

This clone was observed a handful of times. The rearrangement joins TRBV27 to TRBJ2-3; D unresolved. Germline values: CDR1 MNHEY, CDR2 SMNVEV (reference sequence). The CDR3 consists of 15 residues. The ends were cut back, 4 bases at V and 2 bases at J, with 13 bases in the middle. CDR3 sequence reads: CASSSPTRATDTQYF. CDR3 nucleotide sequence: TGTGCCAGCAGTTCCCCCACTCGGGCCACAGATACGCAGTATTTT.

This rearrangement joins TRBV6-1 to TRBJ2-7, with D unresolved. V was shortened by 1 base and J by 3 bases, with 16 bases between the two germline ends. Germline V gives CDR1 MNHNS, CDR2 SASEGT. The CDR3 is 16 amino acids. CDR3 sequence reads: CASSEELGAFVYEQYF. The DNA for the CDR3 is TGTGCCAGCAGTGAAGAATTGGGTGCGTTCGTCTACGAGCAGTACTTC.

The J gene is TRBJ1-2, the V gene TRBV6-1, with a tentative D call TRBD1 (5 bases). V shed 6 bases and J shed 4 bases, with 12 bases lying between them. Germline V gene lookup returns CDR1 MNHNS and CDR2 SASEGT. This CDR3 region has 13 residues. The CDR3 loop reads CASRSGVSYGYTF. In DNA, the CDR3 is TGTGCCAGCAGGTCGGGGGTGTCCTATGGCTACACCTTC.

J is TRBJ2-5 and V is TRBV20-1; no clear D. The CDR3 is 11 amino acids. In germline, CDR1 is DFQATT, CDR2 SNEGSKA (reference sequence). The V gene lost 8 bases and the J gene lost 0 bases, with 7 bases spanning the gap. The CDR3 reads CSLGNQETQYF. The CDR3 DNA reads TGCAGTCTCGGCAACCAAGAGACCCAGTACTTC.

This chain links TRBV11-2 with TRBJ2-3; D is perhaps TRBD1 or TRBD2 (5 bases each). The germline gives CDR1 SGHAT, CDR2 FQNNGV. The length of the CDR3 is 13 residues. V was cut by 5 bases and J by 6 bases, with 12 bases left in between. CDR3 amino acids: CASSALGEDTQYF. The CDR3 region has the DNA TGTGCCAGCAGCGCTCTGGGGGAGGATACGCAGTATTTT.

As for this clone: This sample includes further DNA sequences coding for the same CDR3. The chain joins TRBV30 to TRBJ1-2; tentative D call: TRBD1 (6 bases). Per germline, CDR1 GTSNPN and CDR2 SVGIG (reference sequence). The V gene lost 1 base and the J gene lost 2 bases, with 8 bases spanning the gap. The CDR3 sequence is 13 residues long. The CDR3 DNA is TGTGCCTGGAGTGCTGACAGGAACTATGGCTACACCTTC. Amino acids: CAWSADRNYGYTF.

The table lists this clone with a few counts. The rearrangement uses TRBV5-6 and TRBJ1-2; 8 bases map to TRBD1. The germline V gene encodes CDR1 SGHDT and CDR2 YYEEEE. V lost 1 base to trimming and J lost 7 bases; unmatched junction nucleotides: 3. The CDR3 sequence is 13 residues long. The CDR3 protein is CASSLPDRAGYTF. The CDR3 bases are TGTGCCAGCAGCTTGCCGGACAGGGCTGGCTACACCTTC.

The CDR3 reads CASSLSRANIIGGAFF. The CDR3 region has the DNA TGTGCCAGCAGCTTAAGTAGGGCCAATATCATTGGGGGAGCTTTCTTT. V and J are TRBV7-2 and TRBJ1-1; tentative D call: TRBD1 (5 bases). V lost 2 bases to trimming and J lost 10 bases, with 23 bases between them. This CDR3 comprises 16 residues. Germline V lookup: CDR1 SGHTA, CDR2 FQGNSA.

The V gene is TRBV12-5, the J gene TRBJ2-7, with D possibly being TRBD1 (6 bases). Trimming cost V 6 bases and J 0 bases, with 9 bases left between them. The CDR3 contains 13 residues. Germline CDR1 is LGHNT and CDR2 is FRNRAP. This CDR3 reads CASGQGLSYEQYF. The CDR3 bases are TGTGCTAGTGGACAGGGCCTCTCCTACGAGCAGTACTTC. Variable domain in full (rest from reference TRBV12-5 and TRBJ2-7): DARVTQTPRHKVTEMGQEVTMRCQPILGHNTVFWYRQTMMQGLELLAYFRNRAPLDDSGMPKDRFSAEMPDATLATLKIQPSEPRDSAVYFCASGQGLSYEQYFGPGTRLTVT.

This clone was counted between two and nine times. V is TRBV27 and J is TRBJ1-1, with TRBD1 identical over 7 bases. The germline V gene has CDR1 MNHEY and CDR2 SMNVEV (reference sequence). The CDR3 sequence is 13 residues long. The V and J ends lost 6 bases and 3 bases, in that order; junction bases with no gene match: 4. The CDR3 sequence: CASSTGVYTEAFF. CDR3 nucleotide sequence: TGTGCCAGCAGCACAGGGGTCTACACTGAAGCTTTCTTT.

The chain recombines TRBV15 with TRBJ2-7; 15 bases are shared with TRBD2. The germline gives CDR1 LNHNV, CDR2 YYDKDF (reference sequence). J gave up 6 bases and V 1 base, and 4 bases lay outside the gene matches. The CDR3 extends over 16 amino acids. The chain's CDR3 is CATSRGTSGGALEQYF. CDR3 coding DNA: TGTGCCACCAGCAGAGGGACTAGCGGGGGGGCCCTCGAGCAGTACTTC.

Concerning this clone itself: A junction boundary mismatches the germline segment, possibly from a read error. V is TRBV7-7 and J is TRBJ2-3; TRBD2 matches 7 bases. The V gene's germline CDR1 is SSHAT and CDR2 FNYEAQ (reference sequence). CDR3 length: 15 residues. In DNA form, the CDR3 reads TGTGCTAGCAGCTTTGGCGGGGGTGGCGCAGATACGCAGTATTTT. Amino acids: CASSFGGGGADTQYF.